This T cell receptor (beta chain) was observed in a study of shared T cell receptors in the human thymus. Using immunoSEQ multiplex PCR, the repertoire was profiled, and TCRdb retains in-frame clones only, with some absent. The sample comprises 500,000 to 850,000 clones, 70% to 90% of which are singletons, and 0.0094% rests with the top ten. The same data also went into a second study, on human thymus T cells. This second study says: Resections removed during corrective heart surgery provided the thymus tissue used. Related research examined unrelated individuals and reported that their thymic repertoires overlapped highly.

The TCR comes from a boy under two years old with a congenital heart defect. The sequencing input was thymocytes.

CDR3 sequence: CASSPGQGATVVGYTF. CDR3 bases: TGTGCCAGCAGCCCAGGACAGGGAGCCACCGTTGTTGGCTACACCTTC. The chain joins TRBV14 to TRBJ1-2, with 8 bases that match TRBD1. The CDR3 is 16 amino acids. Germline CDR1 and CDR2: SGHDN and FVKESK. The V gene end was trimmed by 4 bases and the J gene end by 7 bases; junction bases not matched to a gene: 14.